The 13 T cell receptor beta chains below come from one sample, sequenced in a study of T cells after yellow fever vaccination. TCRdb reprocessed the 5' RACE reads via MiXCR and lists one record per CDR3 protein. The sample records about 300,000 distinct CDR3 sequences, around 6.8% being singletons. The sequencing here drew on PBMCs, taken about 49 days after the first yellow fever vaccination. These receptors came from a man between 18 and 29 years old who received the YFV17D yellow fever vaccine.

This rearrangement joins TRBV20-1 to TRBJ2-1; 10 positions match TRBD2. The CDR3 runs 16 residues. From germline, CDR1 is DFQATT and CDR2 SNEGSKA (reference sequence). J lost 5 bases, V lost 5 bases, and 12 bases had no gene match. The CDR3 loop is CSASLGWTSGDNEQFF. The CDR3, as DNA: TGCAGTGCTTCCCTCGGATGGACTAGCGGCGACAATGAGCAGTTCTTC.

This clonotype appeared a few times. The chain joins TRBV6-5 to TRBJ1-2, with a possible D match to TRBD1 (6 bases). V was pared by 4 bases and J by 3 bases, with 15 bases between. Germline values: CDR1 MNHEY, CDR2 SVGAGI. CDR3 length equals 15 residues. CDR3 loop: CASSSVGGGHYGYTF. The CDR3 DNA reads as TGTGCCAGCAGTTCGGTGGGGGGGGGCCACTATGGCTACACCTTC.

This clonotype turned up a few times. The J gene is TRBJ1-6, the V gene TRBV20-1; D not resolved. CDR3 length equals 13 residues. The germline V gene encodes CDR1 DFQATT and CDR2 SNEGSKA (reference sequence). V was trimmed by 4 bases and J by 5 bases, leaving 9 bases between them. In DNA, the CDR3 is TGCAGTGCTATCAGGCAGCATAATTCACCCCTCCACTTT. Its protein is CSAIRQHNSPLHF.

V usage is TRBV7-9 and J usage is TRBJ2-7; 8 bases line up with TRBD1. Germline loops: CDR1 SEHNR, CDR2 FQNEAQ (reference sequence). This CDR3 has 15 amino acids. V shed 1 base, J shed 5 bases, and the junction held 7 bases outside the gene matches. The DNA of the CDR3 is TGTGCCAGCAGCTTAGGGACAGGGATTCGAGACGAGCAGTACTTC. As protein: CASSLGTGIRDEQYF.

This clonotype showed up just a few times. This sequence joins TRBV19 and TRBJ2-2; D might be TRBD1 (6 bases). There are 16 residues in the CDR3. CDR1 is LNHDA, CDR2 SQIVND, per germline (reference sequence). Trimming shortened V by 9 bases and J by 3 bases, and 20 bases separated the two germline ends. The chain's CDR3 is CASRNRPRGYTGELFF. For the CDR3, the DNA is TGTGCCAGCCGAAACAGACCCAGGGGATACACCGGGGAGCTGTTTTTT.

The sample holds a few counts of this clonotype. The J gene is TRBJ2-7, the V gene TRBV29-1, with D uncertain. V was cut by 4 bases and J by 4 bases, with 11 bases left in between. Germline-derived CDR1 and CDR2 are SQVTM and ANQGSEA. This CDR3 has 12 residues. For the CDR3, the DNA is TGCAGCGTTGCTATCTCTCCATACGAGCAGTACGTC. Translation gives CSVAISPYEQYV.

The chain is built from TRBV6-1 and TRBJ1-1; D not certain. Germline lookup yields CDR1 MNHNS and CDR2 SASEGT. The CDR3 totals 13 residues. DNA of the CDR3: TGTATGGTCGCCATAGGAGGGCTCGCTGAAGCTTTCTTT. Translated: CMVAIGGLAEAFF.

The V gene is TRBV20-1, the J gene TRBJ1-2, with a weak D call TRBD1 (6 bases). The germline V gene has CDR1 DFQATT and CDR2 SNEGSKA (reference sequence). V lost 7 bases to trimming and J lost 5 bases, with 11 bases between them. The CDR3 length is 11 residues. CDR3 sequence: CSEGHLYGYTF. Written as DNA, the CDR3 is TGCAGTGAGGGACATCTTTATGGCTACACCTTC.

V usage is TRBV4-3 and J usage is TRBJ2-2, with D perhaps TRBD1 (8 bases). The V gene lost 0 bases and the J gene lost 4 bases, with 18 bases spanning the gap. The CDR3 has 18 residues. Per the germline V gene, CDR1 is LGHNA and CDR2 is YSLEER. The CDR3 region is CASSQEERDGTGTGELFF. The CDR3 DNA follows: TGCGCCAGCAGCCAAGAAGAGCGGGACGGGACAGGCACCGGGGAGCTGTTTTTT.

The chain recombines TRBV7-9 with TRBJ1-4; 8 bases align to TRBD1. Germline CDR1 is SEHNR and CDR2 is FQNEAQ (reference sequence). The CDR3 spans 15 residues. V gave up 3 bases and J gave up 8 bases; unmatched junction bases: 8. The CDR3 DNA reads as TGTGCCAGCAGCTTGAGGACAGGGACGGACGAAAAACTGTTTTTT. It is translated as CASSLRTGTDEKLFF.

At least ten counts were recorded for this clonotype. This chain connects TRBV30 to TRBJ2-1, with 8 bases matching TRBD2. Germline V gene sequence: CDR1 GTSNPN, CDR2 SVGIG (reference sequence). The CDR3 has 14 amino acids. Trimming cost V 5 bases and J 10 bases; bases outside gene matches: 13. This CDR3 is CAWERGPGFSEQFF. Here the CDR3 DNA reads TGTGCCTGGGAGCGGGGGCCGGGGTTTTCCGAGCAGTTCTTC.

This clonotype was detected ten times or more. The V and J genes are TRBV5-1 and TRBJ1-1; TRBD1 is a possible D gene (6 bases). This CDR3 region has 14 residues. V lost 0 bases to trimming and J lost 0 bases, with 6 bases between them. The V gene's germline CDR1 is SGHRS and CDR2 YFSETQ. Written as DNA, the CDR3 is TGCGCCAGCAGCTTGGGACAGGTGAACACTGAAGCTTTCTTT. As protein: CASSLGQVNTEAFF.

The V call is TRBV27, the J call TRBJ2-7; D gene uncertain. Trimming took off 0 bases at V and 5 bases at J, with 8 bases between the two ends. This CDR3 comprises 13 residues. The germline V gene has CDR1 MNHEY and CDR2 SMNVEV (reference sequence). Written as DNA, the CDR3 is TGTGCCAGCAGTTTATCGAAATGGAACGAGCAGTACTTC. Translation gives CASSLSKWNEQYF.